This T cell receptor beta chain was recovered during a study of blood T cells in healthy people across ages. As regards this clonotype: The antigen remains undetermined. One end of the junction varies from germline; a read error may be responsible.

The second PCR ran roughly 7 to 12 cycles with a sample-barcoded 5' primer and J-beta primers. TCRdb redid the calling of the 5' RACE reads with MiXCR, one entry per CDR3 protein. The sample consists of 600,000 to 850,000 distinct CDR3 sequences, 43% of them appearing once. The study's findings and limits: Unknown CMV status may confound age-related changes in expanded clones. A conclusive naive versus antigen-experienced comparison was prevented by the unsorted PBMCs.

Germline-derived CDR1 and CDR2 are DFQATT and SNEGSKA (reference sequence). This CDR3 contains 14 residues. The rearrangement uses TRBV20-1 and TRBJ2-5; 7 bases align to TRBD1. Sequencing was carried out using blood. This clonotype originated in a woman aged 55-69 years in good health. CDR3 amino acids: CSAPKTGQQEAQYF. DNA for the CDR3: TGCAGTGCTCCGAAAACGGGACAGCAAGAGGCCCAGTACTTC.